This record concerns one T cell receptor (beta chain) sequence. The validation cohort, a group of over a hundred subjects, included the donors and was separate from the roughly 670-subject first cohort. CDR3 length: 13 amino acids. Trimming cost V 6 bases and J 7 bases, with 10 bases left between them. Germline V gene sequence: CDR1 SNHLY, CDR2 FYNNEI. This sample is drawn from a study of cytomegalovirus exposure and HLA in healthy donors. As for the study in general: In a later analysis, it was reported that the 110 or so validation repertoires had been produced on the same platform as the roughly 610 repertoires belonging to the first cohort.

Data came from immunoSEQ multiplex PCR; TCRdb stores just in-frame clones and leaves some out. The sample lists 180,000 or so clones; about 89% were seen once. This sequence joins TRBV2 and TRBJ1-6; maybe TRBD1 (6 bases). Sample: PBMCs. The TCR was taken from a man in his thirties or forties in good health and CMV-seropositive. CDR3 in amino acids: CASSRDINSPLHF. In DNA, the CDR3 is TGTGCCAGCAGCCGGGACATAAATTCACCCCTCCACTTT.